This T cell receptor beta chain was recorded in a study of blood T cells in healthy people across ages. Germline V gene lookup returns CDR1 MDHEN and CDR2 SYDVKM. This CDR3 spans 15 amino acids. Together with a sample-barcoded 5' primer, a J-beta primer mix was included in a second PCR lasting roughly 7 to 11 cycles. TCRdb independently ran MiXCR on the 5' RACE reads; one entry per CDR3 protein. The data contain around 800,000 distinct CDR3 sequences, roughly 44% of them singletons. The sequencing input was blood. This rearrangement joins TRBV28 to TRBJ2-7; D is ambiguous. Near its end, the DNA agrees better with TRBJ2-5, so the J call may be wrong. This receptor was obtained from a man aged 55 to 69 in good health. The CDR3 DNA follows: TGTGCCAGCAGTTTCCGGCAACTCGGAAGGGAGACCCAGTACTTC. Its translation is CASSFRQLGRETQYF.